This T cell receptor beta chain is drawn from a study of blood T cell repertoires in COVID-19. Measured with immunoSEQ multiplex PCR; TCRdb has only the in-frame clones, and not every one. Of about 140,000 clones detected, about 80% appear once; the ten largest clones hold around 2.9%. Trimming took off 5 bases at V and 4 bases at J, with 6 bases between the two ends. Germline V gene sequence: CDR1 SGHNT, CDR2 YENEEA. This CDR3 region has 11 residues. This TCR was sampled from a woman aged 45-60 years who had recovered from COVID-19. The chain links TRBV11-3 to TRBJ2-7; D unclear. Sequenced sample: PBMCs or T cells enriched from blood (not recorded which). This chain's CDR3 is CASSQDYEQYF. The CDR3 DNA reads TGTGCCAGCAGCCAGGATTACGAGCAGTACTTC.